One sample yielded the 18 T cell receptor beta chains listed below, sequenced in a study of cytomegalovirus exposure and HLA in healthy donors. Primers: 60 Vbeta forward and 13 Jbeta reverse. The repertoire was sequenced with immunoSEQ multiplex PCR; TCRdb's copy has only in-frame clones and lacks some. This repertoire shows 120,000 or so clones, about 80% found once; its top ten account for 8.9%. Sequencing input: PBMCs. These receptors all stem from a man aged 30 to 45 in good health and CMV-seropositive.

V gene TRBV10-3 combines with J gene TRBJ1-1; 8 bases align to TRBD1. There are 15 residues in the CDR3. From germline, CDR1 is ENHRY and CDR2 SYGVKD. V was clipped by 3 bases and J by 3 bases; unmatched bases: 6. The CDR3 sequence: CAISDHRGTDTEAFF. In nucleotides, the CDR3 is TGTGCCATCAGTGATCACAGGGGGACGGACACTGAAGCTTTCTTT.

This chain uses TRBV7-3 with TRBJ2-3, with D possibly being TRBD1 (6 bases). This CDR3 comprises 15 residues. The V gene lost 5 bases and the J gene lost 2 bases, with 14 bases spanning the gap. Looked up from germline, CDR1 is SGHTA and CDR2 is FQGTGA. CDR3: CASSPVLGATDTQYF. CDR3 DNA: TGTGCCAGCAGCCCCGTTTTGGGGGCCACAGATACGCAGTATTTT.

The V call is TRBV5-6, the J call TRBJ1-3; a possible D gene is TRBD1 (5 bases). Trimming removed 1 base at V and 1 base at J, with 12 bases between. The CDR3 contains 16 residues. Per the germline V gene, CDR1 is SGHDT and CDR2 is YYEEEE. The CDR3, as DNA: TGTGCCAGCAGCTTGAGGGGAAGAGTGTCTGGAAACACCATATATTTT. This gives the protein CASSLRGRVSGNTIYF.

The chain recombines TRBV18 with TRBJ2-5; D may be TRBD2 (5 bases). The DNA end is more similar to TRBJ2-7, so the J call may be wrong. Germline V lookup: CDR1 KGHSH, CDR2 LQKENI. This CDR3 has 13 amino acids. CDR3 loop: CASSPSAGYEQYF. CDR3 DNA: TGTGCCAGCTCACCTAGCGCGGGTTACGAGCAGTACTTC.

CDR3 nucleotides: TGTGCCAGCAGCCCAATTCAGGGGACGGATACGCAGTATTTT. Translated: CASSPIQGTDTQYF. V gene TRBV7-8 combines with J gene TRBJ2-3, with D possibly being TRBD1 (6 bases). The germline V gene encodes CDR1 SGHVS and CDR2 FQNEAQ. This CDR3 has 14 residues. V lost 5 bases and J lost 6, with 15 bases in between.

The DNA of the CDR3 is TGCGCCAGCAGCGGGGGACTCACTGGAAACACCATATATTTT. Residues: CASSGGLTGNTIYF. The chain couples TRBV5-1 to TRBJ1-3; D is possibly TRBD1 (5 bases). Germline loops: CDR1 SGHRS, CDR2 YFSETQ. The CDR3 spans 14 residues. V was pared by 4 bases and J by 2 bases, with 10 bases between. The complete variable domain, with remaining parts taken from reference TRBV5-1 and TRBJ1-3, reads KAGVTQTPRYLIKTRGQQVTLSCSPISGHRSVSWYQQTPGQGLQFLFEYFSETQRNKGNFPGRFSGRQFSNSRSEMNVSTLELGDSALYLCASSGGLTGNTIYFGEGSWLTVV.

This chain links TRBV30 with TRBJ2-3, with a weak D call TRBD1 (6 bases). Per the germline V gene, CDR1 is GTSNPN and CDR2 is SVGIG (reference sequence). Trimming stripped 2 bases from V and 6 bases from J, with 18 bases between. CDR3 length: 15 residues. This CDR3 is CAWSQGQLKGDTQYF. The CDR3 DNA sequence: TGTGCCTGGAGTCAGGGACAACTCAAGGGGGATACGCAGTATTTT.

The rearrangement uses TRBV5-1 and TRBJ1-2; D remains ambiguous. The V end lost 0 bases, the J end lost 8 bases, and 11 bases lay between the germline ends. This CDR3 has 13 residues. CDR1 is SGHRS, CDR2 YFSETQ, per germline. This CDR3 is CASSLEPDWGYTF. The DNA for the CDR3 is TGCGCCAGCAGCTTGGAACCGGACTGGGGCTACACCTTC.

This rearrangement joins TRBV27 to TRBJ2-1; possible D gene TRBD1, 5 bases. Germline loops: CDR1 MNHEY, CDR2 SMNVEV (reference sequence). The CDR3 extends over 15 amino acids. V was cut by 7 bases and J by 7 bases, with 20 bases left in between. This CDR3 reads CASKTSRGPGNEQFF. The CDR3 region has the DNA TGTGCCAGCAAAACATCTAGGGGTCCAGGGAATGAGCAGTTCTTC.

A single count supports this clone. The CDR3 reads CASSLGLAVDTQYF. The CDR3 DNA reads as TGTGCCAGCAGCCTCGGACTAGCGGTAGATACGCAGTATTTT. The chain has TRBV5-6 and TRBJ2-3, with 10 bases that match TRBD2. CDR1 SGHDT and CDR2 YYEEEE come from the germline V gene. V lost 4 bases to trimming and J lost 5 bases; unmatched junction nucleotides: 4. This CDR3 comprises 14 residues.

V gene TRBV11-3 combines with J gene TRBJ1-1, with unresolved D. The CDR3 spans 14 residues. Trimming shortened V by 0 bases and J by 11 bases, and 16 bases separated the two germline ends. Germline assignment: CDR1 SGHNT and CDR2 YENEEA. The CDR3 coding sequence is TGTGCCAGCAGCTTAGAAGGCCGCTTCCGAGGGGCTTTCTTT. It translates to CASSLEGRFRGAFF.

This chain's CDR3 is CASSLYTGENGYTF. The CDR3 DNA is TGCGCCAGCAGCTTGTATACAGGGGAAAATGGCTACACCTTC. The J gene is TRBJ1-2, the V gene TRBV5-1, with TRBD1 matching over 7 bases. V was pared by 1 base and J by 6 bases, with 6 bases of the junction left unmatched. Per germline, CDR1 SGHRS and CDR2 YFSETQ. This CDR3 contains 14 residues. Full variable domain (outside the CDR3, taken from reference TRBV5-1 and TRBJ1-2): KAGVTQTPRYLIKTRGQQVTLSCSPISGHRSVSWYQQTPGQGLQFLFEYFSETQRNKGNFPGRFSGRQFSNSRSEMNVSTLELGDSALYLCASSLYTGENGYTFGSGTRLTVV.

This clone was detected only once. The chain recombines TRBV25-1 with TRBJ1-6; unclear D gene. The germline V gene has CDR1 MGHDK and CDR2 SYGVNS. V lost 1 base, J lost 10 bases, and 8 bases lay in between. This CDR3 region has 13 residues. The CDR3 DNA sequence: TGTGCCAGCAGTGAATCCTTCCGGTCACCCCTCCACTTT. This encodes CASSESFRSPLHF.

The gene calls are TRBV29-1 and TRBJ1-2; D unresolved. This CDR3 contains 13 residues. V was clipped by 4 bases and J by 4 bases, with 13 bases between them. The germline V gene encodes CDR1 SQVTM and CDR2 ANQGSEA. The DNA for the CDR3 is TGCAGCGTTGTCCGAACCGATAGCTATGGCTACACCTTC. Encoded protein: CSVVRTDSYGYTF. Full variable domain (missing parts from reference TRBV29-1 and TRBJ1-2): SAVISQKPSRDICQRGTSLTIQCQVDSQVTMMFWYRQQPGQSLTLIATANQGSEATYESGFVIDKFPISRPNLTFSTLTVSNMSPEDSSIYLCSVVRTDSYGYTFGSGTRLTVV.

The chain carries TRBV6-1 and TRBJ2-7; the match to TRBD2 covers 8 bases. In germline, CDR1 is MNHNS, CDR2 SASEGT. This CDR3 comprises 14 residues. With 5 bases clipped from V and 2 bases from J, the junction kept 5 bases outside the gene matches. The CDR3, as DNA: TGTGCCAGCAGTTCGCGGGGGGCTGCCTACGAGCAGTACTTC. It specifies CASSSRGAAYEQYF.

This chain uses TRBV6-1 with TRBJ1-5; possible D gene TRBD1, 6 bases. The CDR3 runs to 14 residues. Per germline, CDR1 MNHNS and CDR2 SASEGT. V lost 1 base to trimming and J lost 5 bases, with 9 bases between them. For the CDR3, the DNA is TGTGCCAGCAGTGAAGAGGGGACATATCAGCCCCAGCATTTT. It is translated as CASSEEGTYQPQHF.

The chain is built from TRBV19 and TRBJ1-2; 8 bases fit TRBD1. J was trimmed by 0 bases and V by 5 bases; bases with no gene match: 2. Germline V CDR1 and CDR2: LNHDA, SQIVND (reference sequence). The CDR3 spans 14 residues. The CDR3 here is CASSPGGTNYGYTF. Here the CDR3 DNA reads TGTGCCAGTAGTCCAGGGGGCACTAACTATGGCTACACCTTC.

J is TRBJ2-3 and V is TRBV10-1; D perhaps matches TRBD1 (6 bases). Between the trimmed V and J ends, which lost 4 bases and 5 bases, there was a span of 16 bases. CDR3 length equals 15 residues. Germline-derived CDR1 and CDR2 are WNHNN and SYGVQD (reference sequence). In DNA form, the CDR3 reads TGCGCCAGCAGTGGCGTTAGTGACAGGAGAGATACGCAGTATTTT. This sequence encodes CASSGVSDRRDTQYF.